One and the same sample provided the 22 T cell receptor beta chains below, sequenced in a study of early T cells in non-severe SARS-CoV-2 infection. TCRdb reanalysed the 5' RACE reads using MiXCR and keeps one entry per CDR3 protein. The sample includes approximately 97,000 distinct CDR3 sequences, under 15% of them seen just once. Material for sequencing was whole blood. The receptor set was obtained from an adult who was a healthcare worker with PCR-confirmed SARS-CoV-2 infection or an uninfected control (not recorded which).

This clonotype was picked up many times. The rearrangement uses TRBV5-4 and TRBJ2-1, with 8 positions matching TRBD2. There are 15 residues in the CDR3. V was pared by 0 bases and J by 13 bases, with 12 bases of the junction left unmatched. Per germline, CDR1 SGHNT and CDR2 YYREEE (reference sequence). The CDR3 protein is CASSLAAGATMTQFF. CDR3 nucleotide sequence: TGTGCCAGCAGCTTGGCAGCGGGAGCCACAATGACCCAGTTCTTC.

This clonotype occurred a few times. This chain connects TRBV28 to TRBJ1-4; D ambiguous. V lost 3 bases and J lost 7, with 6 bases in between. This CDR3 is built from 12 residues. Germline V CDR1 and CDR2: MDHEN, SYDVKM. The CDR3 sequence: CASSFQVEKLFF. The DNA for the CDR3 is TGTGCCAGCAGTTTCCAAGTTGAAAAACTGTTTTTT.

This chain connects TRBV10-3 to TRBJ2-3; no firm D call. The V end lost 4 bases, the J end lost 8 bases, and 16 bases lay between the germline ends. The CDR3 is 14 residues long. Germline CDR1 reads ENHRY; CDR2 reads SYGVKD. The CDR3 reads CAISGSVAPGTQYF. CDR3 nucleotide sequence: TGTGCCATCAGTGGCAGTGTCGCCCCGGGTACGCAGTATTTT.

This clonotype turned up a few times. The chain combines TRBV6-5 with TRBJ1-5, with unresolved D. The germline V gene encodes CDR1 MNHEY and CDR2 SVGAGI. The CDR3 runs to 15 residues. The V gene lost 7 bases and the J gene lost 0 bases, with 13 bases spanning the gap. In DNA, the CDR3 is TGTGCCAGCAACGCAAGCCCATATAGCAATCAGCCCCAGCATTTT. Protein sequence: CASNASPYSNQPQHF.

This clonotype has more than one count but fewer than ten. The chain employs TRBV5-1 and TRBJ2-2; 9 nucleotides agree with TRBD2. Trimming removed 2 bases from V and 0 bases from J; junction bases left unmatched: 2. Germline assignment: CDR1 SGHRS and CDR2 YFSETQ. The CDR3 spans 16 residues. The CDR3 loop is CASSFRLAANTGELFF. As DNA, the CDR3 is TGCGCCAGCAGCTTTCGACTAGCGGCGAACACCGGGGAGCTGTTTTTT.

Concerning this clonotype itself: Being one base from a much bigger clone, this may be a read error. This chain links TRBV7-6 with TRBJ2-1; D may be TRBD2 (6 bases). This CDR3 contains 13 residues. CDR1 is SGHVS, CDR2 FNYEAQ, per germline. CDR3: CASSMQTSGEQSF. The CDR3 DNA follows: TGTGCCAGCAGCATGCAGACTAGTGGGGAGCAGTCCTTC.

This clonotype was observed at least ten times. The chain joins TRBV4-1 to TRBJ2-3; D remains unclear. Trimming cost V 4 bases and J 4 bases, with 6 bases left between them. Looked up from germline, CDR1 is MGHRA and CDR2 is YSYEKL. This CDR3 is built from 12 residues. In DNA, the CDR3 is TGCGCCAGCAGCCGGGCGGCAGATACGCAGTATTTT. It is translated as CASSRAADTQYF.

This sequence joins TRBV7-9 and TRBJ2-7; maybe TRBD2 (6 bases). CDR3 length: 13 residues. Germline V gives CDR1 SEHNR, CDR2 FQNEAQ (reference sequence). Trimming stripped 0 bases from V and 7 bases from J, with 10 bases between. Written as DNA, the CDR3 is TGTGCCAGCAGCTTAGCGGGCGGGGCAGAGCAGTACTTC. It codes for CASSLAGGAEQYF.

This clonotype was recorded many times. V is TRBV12-3 or TRBV12-4 and J is TRBJ2-1; a possible D gene is TRBD2 (6 bases). This CDR3 has 12 amino acids. With 1 base removed from V and 15 bases from J, the gap between germline ends came to 13 bases. CDR3 sequence (DNA): TGTGCCAGCAGTTTAGTACCGGGACTGGGGTTCTTC. Amino acid sequence: CASSLVPGLGFF.

V and J are TRBV5-1 and TRBJ2-2; 14 bases line up with TRBD2. This CDR3 is 17 amino acids long. CDR1 and CDR2 from the germline V gene are SGHRS and YFSETQ. After removal of 0 bases from V and 7 bases from J, the junction contained 5 bases not matched to a gene. In nucleotides, the CDR3 is TGCGCCAGCAGCTTGGACGGGACTAGCGGGAGATTCGGGGAGCTGTTTTTT. It specifies CASSLDGTSGRFGELFF.

This clonotype was detected a few times. V gene TRBV5-5 combines with J gene TRBJ2-7; a possible D gene is TRBD1 (6 bases). Germline V gene sequence: CDR1 SGHKS, CDR2 YYEKEE (reference sequence). The germline V and J ends were trimmed by 1 base and 3 bases, with 14 bases remaining between them. The CDR3 loop spans 15 amino acids. CDR3: CASSLFRQGNYEQYF. The DNA of the CDR3 is TGTGCCAGCAGCTTGTTTCGGCAGGGGAACTACGAGCAGTACTTC.

This clonotype was seen repeatedly, ten times or more. The CDR3 DNA reads TGTGCCAGCAGTAGGCGTGGCGGGAGTATCGATGAGCAGTTCTTC. Its protein product is CASSRRGGSIDEQFF. The V and J genes are TRBV6-5 and TRBJ2-1, with TRBD2 matching 7 bases. Trimming took 5 bases from V and 8 from J; bases not matched to a gene: 12. This CDR3 is 15 amino acids long. Germline loops: CDR1 MNHEY, CDR2 SVGAGI.

Many counts were recorded for this clonotype. The chain employs TRBV29-1 and TRBJ2-1; TRBD1 aligns across 7 bases. The CDR3 length is 15 residues. Per the germline V gene, CDR1 is SQVTM and CDR2 is ANQGSEA. After removal of 7 bases from V and 2 bases from J, the junction contained 11 bases not matched to a gene. CDR3 sequence reads: CSAADRTKAYNEQFF. The CDR3 DNA sequence: TGCAGCGCGGCGGACAGGACCAAAGCCTACAATGAGCAGTTCTTC.

This clonotype was detected a few times. CDR3 DNA: TGCAGTGCCTCTCCTCGGGGGCAGCCCCAGCATTTT. It encodes CSASPRGQPQHF. This chain uses TRBV20-1 with TRBJ1-5; weak D call: TRBD1 (5 bases). Trimming pared 6 bases from V and 7 bases from J, leaving 13 bases between. Germline V gene sequence: CDR1 DFQATT, CDR2 SNEGSKA (reference sequence). The CDR3 is 12 amino acids.

This clonotype was observed a handful of times. The V call is TRBV5-1, the J call TRBJ2-3; 13 bases are a match to TRBD2. The CDR3 extends over 20 amino acids. Losses at the gene ends were 0 bases for V and 1 base for J; bases not matched to a gene: 11. Germline V gene lookup returns CDR1 SGHRS and CDR2 YFSETQ. The CDR3 sequence: CASSLVGLAGVAGGTDTQYF. The CDR3 DNA is TGCGCCAGCAGCTTGGTCGGACTAGCGGGAGTAGCCGGGGGCACAGATACGCAGTATTTT.

This chain joins TRBV2 and TRBJ2-7; 7 bases align to TRBD1. V was clipped by 1 base and J by 2 bases; unmatched bases: 2. Germline CDR1 and CDR2: SNHLY and FYNNEI. The CDR3 spans 14 residues. Written as DNA, the CDR3 is TGTGCCAGCAGTGAAGGGACAGGAGCCTACGAGCAGTACTTC. Protein sequence: CASSEGTGAYEQYF.

Many counts were recorded for this clonotype. The chain couples TRBV28 to TRBJ1-5; D is possibly TRBD1 (5 bases). Looked up from germline, CDR1 is MDHEN and CDR2 is SYDVKM. There are 15 residues in the CDR3. Trimming left V 3 bases short and J 4 bases short, with 13 bases between. The CDR3: CASSLSGRSNQPQHF. CDR3 nucleotide sequence: TGTGCCAGCAGTTTGTCAGGGAGGTCGAATCAGCCCCAGCATTTT.

The V call is TRBV2, the J call TRBJ1-1; D is unresolved. Germline CDR1 and CDR2: SNHLY and FYNNEI. CDR3 length equals 12 residues. The DNA of the CDR3 is TGTGTCAGTCTCTGGGTTACCACTGAAGCTTTCTTT. It translates to CVSLWVTTEAFF. Combining the CDR3 with reference TRBV2 and TRBJ1-1 gives the whole variable domain EPEVTQTPSHQVTQMGQEVILRCVPISNHLYFYWYRQILGQKVEFLVSFYNNEISEKSEIFDDQFSVERPDGSNFTLKIRSTKLEDSAMYFCVSLWVTTEAFFGQGTRLTVV.

This clonotype turned up a few times. This chain uses TRBV7-8 with TRBJ1-5, with D hard to call. The V and J ends lost 1 base and 3 bases respectively, with 4 bases between them. The germline V gene has CDR1 SGHVS and CDR2 FQNEAQ. The CDR3 is 13 amino acids. The CDR3 DNA sequence: TGTGCCAGCAGCTTAGAGCTCAATCAGCCCCAGCATTTT. Translating gives CASSLELNQPQHF.

This clonotype was detected a few times. The V gene is TRBV18, the J gene TRBJ1-1; no clear D. Germline V CDR1 and CDR2: KGHSH, LQKENI. CDR3 length: 13 residues. Trimming stripped 3 bases from V and 1 base from J, with 6 bases between. CDR3 sequence: CASSPGGNTEAFF. Written as DNA, the CDR3 is TGTGCCAGCTCACCGGGAGGGAACACTGAAGCTTTCTTT.

The chain couples TRBV12-3 or TRBV12-4 to TRBJ1-2; D call uncertain. CDR3 length equals 13 residues. The V end was cut by 3 bases, the J end by 4 bases, with 9 bases between. CDR3 in amino acids: CASSLSRSYGYTF. CDR3 coding DNA: TGTGCCAGCAGTTTGTCGCGGAGCTATGGCTACACCTTC.

This rearrangement joins TRBV19 to TRBJ2-2, with 8 nucleotides matching TRBD2. This CDR3 is built from 15 residues. Unmatched junction bases numbered 9, after V lost 7 bases and J lost 5 bases. Germline V gene data show CDR1 as LNHDA and CDR2 as SQIVND (reference sequence). CDR3 protein: CASKSGRGGTGELFF. The DNA of the CDR3 is TGTGCCAGTAAGAGCGGGAGAGGGGGAACCGGGGAGCTGTTTTTT.